This T cell receptor (beta chain) came from a study of T cells in Graves' hyperthyroidism and ophthalmopathy (dated by TCRdb to about 2019). Some background on the complete study: Peripheral blood was sampled at the time of initial diagnosis, prior to any treatment. To identify distinguishing TCR V-J signatures, a discovery cohort of 90 to 100 patients was used, comprising some 45 with Graves' ophthalmopathy and 57 with stable Graves' hyperthyroidism. Prospective prediction of ophthalmopathy was tested in an independent validation cohort of fewer than 20 hyperthyroidism patients and 17 patients who later progressed to ophthalmopathy. For training and testing, the 100 patients in the discovery cohort were randomly divided in a 7:3 ratio. Thyroid tissue and blood T-cell repertoires from more than 5 Graves' hyperthyroidism patients were also compared in the study. The paper reports TCR Vbeta CDR3 sequencing of 130 to 150 peripheral blood samples: 43 ophthalmopathy, some 80 hyperthyroidism and around 17 progressor patients. Once sampling was done, hyperthyroidism patients were given methimazole at a starting dose of 30 mg daily, whereas ophthalmopathy patients were given high-dose intravenous methylprednisolone. Study-wide findings and limitations: Sample size was not statistically predetermined, and investigators were not blinded to group allocation. A model built on a 13 V-J signature distinguished ophthalmopathy from stable hyperthyroidism, reaching around 87% sensitivity and about 81% specificity in cross-validation and 80%/75% in testing. In validation, the model predicted progression to ophthalmopathy with approximately 71% sensitivity and less than 75% specificity, a median of approximately 6.7 months before onset. Most expanded thyroid clonotypes (frequency above 0.001) were also detected in blood, suggesting blood repertoires may reflect thyroid immune responses.

V is clipped by 4 bases and J by 4 bases, and the sequence between their germline boundaries is 13 bases long. The germline V gene (reference sequence) gives CDR1 as SGHKS and CDR2 as YYEKEE. The CDR3 runs 14 residues from the cysteine to the phenylalanine. Only the CDR3 DNA is retained, 42 bases long and in frame from the first base. Remarks on this clonotype: This clone's antigen is unknown. This may come from a read error, since a much larger clone is one base off.

Graves' hyperthyroidism was defined as stable when no progression to ophthalmopathy occurred over 18 months of follow-up. Hyperthyroidism patients were newly diagnosed, had a disease duration of under 2 months, and were aged 18 to 65 years. The study excluded patients with uncontrolled infections, other autoimmune diseases, pregnancy or lactation. Diagnoses were based on clinical symptoms, serum thyroxine and TRAb, thyroid ultrasound and orbital computed tomography. Ficoll-Paque density gradient centrifugation was used to isolate PBMCs from about 10 ml of fresh peripheral blood. Total RNA was extracted using Trizol reagent, and RNA quality was assessed on an Agilent 2100 Bioanalyzer. Amplification of TCR beta CDR3 regions was carried out from RNA transcripts. For the first round of RT-PCR on the TCR CDR3, the HTBI primer set was used together with the Qiagen OneStep RT-PCR kit. Libraries were constructed in a second round of multiplex PCR, after which size selection and purification were performed. Sequencing of the libraries was done on an Illumina HiSeq2000 using paired-end 100 bp reads. Per the source publication's procedure: SOAPnuke was used to process the raw data, with reads discarded if the reads contained adapters or uncalled bases, had a mean Phred below 15, or lacked an exact constant-primer or identifier match. COPE v1.2.5 was used to merge high-quality paired reads, and clonotypes were defined as unique nucleotide sequences. MiTCR v1.1 was used to align the clonotypes against IMGT TRBV, TRBD and TRBJ reference segments. Only V-J combinations with frequency above 0.0001, covering 99% to 99.2% of repertoires, were analysed. The TCS score was defined as F50 (clonal expansion) divided by E x V (chaos), with BLOSUM62-based TCRdist calculated between CDR3 peptides within each V-J. Welch's t-statistics and random forest reduced some 510 V-J features to roughly 13, which were used in a naive Bayes classifier (R e1071). In-frame beta chains were kept once TCRdb had trimmed the public reads at Q25 with fastp and called clones with MiXCR. A single entry per CDR3 protein holds the most common genes and DNA from its merged rows. These V and J calls rely on TCRdb rather than the paper's analysis. This sample is represented by 500,000 to 650,000 distinct CDR3 sequences; around 15% of them were singletons. The ten largest clones take up approximately 13% of the sample.

This sequence was found in a woman between 35 and 50 years old with Graves' hyperthyroidism. Recombination connected TRBV5-5 to TRBJ2-3; the D gene cannot be resolved reliably. The specimen was blood. The CDR3 loop reads CASSVFRSSDTQYF. The nucleotide sequence reads as follows: TGTGCCAGCAGCGTCTTCAGGAGTTCAGATACGCAGTATTTT.